This T cell receptor beta chain was observed in a study of blood T cell repertoires in COVID-19. V dropped 5 bases and J dropped 3 bases, with 14 bases sitting between them. The CDR3 length is 15 residues. Germline CDR1 is LNHDA and CDR2 is SQIVND (reference sequence). Only in-frame clones appear in the TCRdb table, and some are missing; sequencing was by immunoSEQ multiplex PCR. Of some 180,000 clones listed, about 88% are singletons. The chain combines TRBV19 with TRBJ1-5; unclear D gene. The source is a man aged 35-49 years with active or convalescent COVID-19. The sequencing sample was made of peripheral blood. CDR3: CASSLTREPNQPQHF. CDR3 in DNA: TGTGCCAGTAGTCTCACCCGGGAACCCAATCAGCCCCAGCATTTT.